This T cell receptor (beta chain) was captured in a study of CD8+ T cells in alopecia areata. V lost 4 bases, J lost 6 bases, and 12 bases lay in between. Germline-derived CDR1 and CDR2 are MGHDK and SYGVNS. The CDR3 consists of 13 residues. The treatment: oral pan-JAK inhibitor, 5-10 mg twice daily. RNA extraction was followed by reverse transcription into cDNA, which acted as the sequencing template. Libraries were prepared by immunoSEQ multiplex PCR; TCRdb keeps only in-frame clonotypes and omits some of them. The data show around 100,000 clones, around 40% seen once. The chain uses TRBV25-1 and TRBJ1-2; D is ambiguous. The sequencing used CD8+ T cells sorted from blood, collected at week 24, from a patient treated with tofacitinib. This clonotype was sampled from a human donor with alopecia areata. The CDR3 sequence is CASSGWDVHGYTF. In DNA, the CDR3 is TGTGCCAGCAGTGGCTGGGATGTCCATGGCTACACCTTC.